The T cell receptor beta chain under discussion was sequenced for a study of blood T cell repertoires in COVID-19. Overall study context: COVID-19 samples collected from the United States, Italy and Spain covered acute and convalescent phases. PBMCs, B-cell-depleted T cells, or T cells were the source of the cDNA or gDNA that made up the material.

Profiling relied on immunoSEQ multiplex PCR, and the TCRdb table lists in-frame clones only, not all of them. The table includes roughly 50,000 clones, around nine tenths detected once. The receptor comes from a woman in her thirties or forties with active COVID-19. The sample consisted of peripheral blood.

CDR3 sequence (DNA): TGCGCCAGCAGCCCCACGACAGGGGCCTTGGAGACCCAGTACTTC. Amino acid sequence: CASSPTTGALETQYF. The J gene is TRBJ2-5, the V gene TRBV5-1; the match to TRBD1 covers 8 bases. The CDR3 contains 15 residues. The germline V gene has CDR1 SGHRS and CDR2 YFSETQ. Trimming removed 4 bases from V and 5 bases from J; junction bases left unmatched: 10.